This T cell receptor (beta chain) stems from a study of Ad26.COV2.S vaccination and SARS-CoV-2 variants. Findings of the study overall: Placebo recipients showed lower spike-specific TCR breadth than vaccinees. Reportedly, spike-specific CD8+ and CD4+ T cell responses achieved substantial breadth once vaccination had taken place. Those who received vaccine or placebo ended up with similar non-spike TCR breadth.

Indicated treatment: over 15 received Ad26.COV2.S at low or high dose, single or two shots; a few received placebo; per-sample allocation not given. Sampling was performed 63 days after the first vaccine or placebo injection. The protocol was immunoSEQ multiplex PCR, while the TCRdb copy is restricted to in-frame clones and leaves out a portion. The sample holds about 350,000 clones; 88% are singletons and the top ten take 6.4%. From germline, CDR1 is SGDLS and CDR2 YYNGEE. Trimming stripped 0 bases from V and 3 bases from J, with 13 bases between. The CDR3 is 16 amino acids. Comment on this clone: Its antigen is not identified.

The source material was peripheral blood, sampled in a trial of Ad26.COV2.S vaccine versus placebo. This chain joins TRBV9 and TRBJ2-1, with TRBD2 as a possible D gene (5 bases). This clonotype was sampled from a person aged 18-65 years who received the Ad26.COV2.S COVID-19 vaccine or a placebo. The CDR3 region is CASSVGGSDFYNEQFF. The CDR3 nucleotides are TGTGCCAGCAGCGTAGGGGGTAGCGACTTCTACAATGAGCAGTTCTTC.